This TCR beta chain was captured in a study of patients and donors after allogeneic stem cell transplantation. This clonotype was picked up a small number of times. TCRdb ran MiXCR on the RT-PCR reads and lists one entry per CDR3 protein. The sample lists about 96,000 distinct CDR3 sequences; 45% to 50% were seen once. The CDR3 has 15 amino acids. Trimming removed 0 bases at V and 0 bases at J, with 5 bases between. Germline CDR1 reads LGHDT; CDR2 reads YNNKEL (reference sequence). The source of this sequence is a human donor who was either an allogeneic HSCT recipient or a stem cell or donor lymphocyte infusion donor (not recorded which). It is not recorded whose cells these are; they may come from a transplant donor. Sequenced sample: blood, either unsorted or a sorted T cell fraction (not recorded which). The rearrangement joins TRBV3-1 to TRBJ1-4; no reliable D call. The CDR3 loop reads CASSQEVTTNEKLFF. The CDR3 coding sequence is TGTGCCAGCAGCCAAGAGGTCACAACTAATGAAAAACTGTTTTTT.